Described below is a single T cell receptor (beta chain) sequence and its context. This clone was detected only once. Its antigen is not yet known. No base-level quality is on record; no much larger clone is a single base apart. CDR1 is given as MNHEY and CDR2 as SVGEGT, both from the germline V gene. The V and J ends are trimmed by 6 bases and 8 bases, leaving 19 bases between them. The CDR3 contains 14 residues, cysteine and phenylalanine counted. CDR3 DNA only is kept here, 42 bases in frame from base 1. These data originate in a study of Ad26.COV2.S vaccination and SARS-CoV-2 variants (dated by TCRdb to the early 2020s). Study-level background: Donors in the vaccine arm were drawn from COV1001, a multicentre, randomized, double-blind, placebo-controlled phase I-IIa trial testing Ad26.COV2.S in healthy adults. The specificity and breadth of SARS-CoV-2-reactive T cell receptors after Ad26.COV2.S vaccination were assessed by TCRbeta repertoire sequencing. A total of around 32 samples were included in the TCR-sequenced set, comprising roughly 20 Ad26.COV2.S vaccine recipients, 5 placebo recipients and 8 SARS-CoV-2 convalescent individuals. Trial participants were randomized into five groups of five: low-dose or high-dose Ad26.COV2.S given once or twice, or placebo on both occasions. Ad26.COV2.S was given intramuscularly at 5x10^10 or 1x10^11 viral particles, as a single shot or as two shots 56 days apart. Throughout the experiments and outcome assessment, investigators stayed blinded to trial group allocation. General study outcomes and caveats: After vaccination, spike-specific CD8+ and CD4+ T cell responses were reported to show substantial breadth. Vaccine and placebo recipients had comparable non-spike TCR breadth, which fits with the vaccine containing only spike. Compared with placebo recipients, Ad26.COV2.S recipients showed higher spike-specific TCR breadth (P = 0.0014). Comparing responses between vaccine doses or regimens was not something the study was powered to do. The authors noted that total T cell responses may have been underestimated by the TCR breadth and depth analyses.

Sample treatment or condition, as interpreted from the label and publication: roughly 20 received Ad26.COV2.S at low or high dose, single or two shots; roughly 5 received placebo; per-sample allocation not given. For vaccine and placebo recipients, the sequenced repertoires came from samples collected on day 63 after the first injection. In Cohort 1b, 25 adults aged 18-55 years were enrolled at a single site in Boston, USA, between 29 July and 7 August 2020. As a vaccine, Ad26.COV2.S was a replication-incompetent adenovirus type 26 vector that expressed a prefusion-stabilized SARS-CoV-2 spike protein derived from the original Wuhan strain. TCRbeta CDR3 regions were sequenced with the immunoSEQ Assay. After extraction, genomic DNA underwent amplification by bias-controlled multiplex PCR, followed by high-throughput sequencing. On the study's bioinformatics: To quantify the absolute abundance of each unique TCRbeta CDR3 region, sequences were collapsed and filtered. Usable DNA was measured by amplifying reference genes present in all nucleated cells, and TCRbeta template counts were normalized to that usable DNA to estimate T cell fraction. Repertoire TCRs were annotated as SARS-CoV-2-specific when V gene, CDR3 amino acid sequence and J gene were exactly matched to a known reactive TCR set. MIRA supplied the reference SARS-CoV-2 TCR set, which was filtered for enrichment in COVID-19-positive ImmuneCODE repertoires so that public or cross-reactive TCRs were removed. Using the MIRA antigens, annotated TCRs were further analysed by specific ORF or by position within an ORF. Breadth was defined as annotated unique rearrangements over total unique productive rearrangements; depth was the summed frequency of those rearrangements. Group comparisons of TCR breadth used two-sided Wilcoxon rank-sum tests. TCRdb re-hosts the immuneACCESS table, in-frame sequences only. Its copies lack some clones; in the studies checked, an unresolved V gene accounts for under half of them, and the cause for the rest is not known. The V and J calls and the clone size are those of that table, but D and trimming were determined from the DNA. The sample table holds some 370,000 clones, of which around four fifths were seen once. Of the sample, 7.4% falls within the top ten clones.

This TCR was sampled from a person between 18 and 60 years old who received the Ad26.COV2.S COVID-19 vaccine or a placebo. The sample was peripheral blood, taken in a trial of Ad26.COV2.S vaccine versus placebo. The chain employs TRBV6-2 or TRBV6-3 and TRBJ1-1; no D gene can be assigned with confidence. DNA sequence: TGTGCCAGCAGCCAGGACCCCGGGCGGCCCGAAGCTTTCTTT. Protein translation: CASSQDPGRPEAFF.